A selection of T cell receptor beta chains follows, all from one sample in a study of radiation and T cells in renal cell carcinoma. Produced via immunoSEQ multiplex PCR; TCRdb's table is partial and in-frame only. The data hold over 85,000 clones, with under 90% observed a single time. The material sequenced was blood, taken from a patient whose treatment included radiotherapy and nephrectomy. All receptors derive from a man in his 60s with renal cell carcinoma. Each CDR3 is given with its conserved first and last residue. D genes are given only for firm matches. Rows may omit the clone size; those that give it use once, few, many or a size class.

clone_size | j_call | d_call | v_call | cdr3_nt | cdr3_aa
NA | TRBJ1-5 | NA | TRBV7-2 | TGTGCCAGCAGCTTACCAGGGGATCATCAGCCCCAGCATTTT | CASSLPGDHQPQHF
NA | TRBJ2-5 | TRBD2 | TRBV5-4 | TGTGCCAGCAGTAATTGGACTAGCAAGACCCAGTACTTC | CASSNWTSKTQYF
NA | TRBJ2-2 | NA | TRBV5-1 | TGCGCCAGCAGCGGGGGGCCGACCGGGGAGCTGTTTTTT | CASSGGPTGELFF
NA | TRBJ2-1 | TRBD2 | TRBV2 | TGTGCCAGCAGCGAAACTAGCGTAGCCTACAATGAGCAGTTCTTC | CASSETSVAYNEQFF
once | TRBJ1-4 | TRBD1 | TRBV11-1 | TGTGCCAGCAGCCGGACAGGGGGCGGTGAAAAACTGTTTTTT | CASSRTGGGEKLFF
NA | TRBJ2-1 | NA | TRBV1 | TGCACCAGCAGCCAAGATCAAGGATTGTGGGAGCAGTTCTTC | CTSSQDQGLWEQFF
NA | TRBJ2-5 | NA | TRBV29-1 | TGCAGCGTTGGTGAGATGGAGACCCAGTACTTC | CSVGEMETQYF
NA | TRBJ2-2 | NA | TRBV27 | TGTGCCAGCAGGCAGGGCTCCGGGGAGCTGTTTTTT | CASRQGSGELFF
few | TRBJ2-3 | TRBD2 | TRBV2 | TGTGCCAGCAGACCCGCTCTAGCGGGAGAAGCAGATACGCAGTATTTT | CASRPALAGEADTQYF
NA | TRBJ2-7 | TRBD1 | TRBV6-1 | TGTGCCAGCAGTGAATTTGCCTCGGCAGGGGGCGGTTACGAGCAGTACTTC | CASSEFASAGGGYEQYF
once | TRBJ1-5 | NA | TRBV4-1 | TGCGCCAGCAGCCAACGGTTGGCAGTTAATAGCAATCAGCCCCAGCATTTT | CASSQRLAVNSNQPQHF